What follows are 28 T cell receptor beta chains derived from one specimen sequenced in a study of cytotoxic CD8 clonotypes in ibrutinib-treated CLL. Assay used: immunoSEQ multiplex PCR; TCRdb lists only in-frame clones, some missing. The sample has approximately 190,000 clones; over 65% are singletons. The sequences come from PBMCs, collected after 12 months of ibrutinib treatment. The receptors come from a human donor with chronic lymphocytic leukemia.

Concerning this clone: The limits of the CDR3 on the DNA are not certain, so only TCRdb's listed CDR3 is given. The genes are TRBV19 and TRBJ1-1. The CDR3 comprises 13 residues, both ends counted. Germline CDR1 reads LNHDA; CDR2 reads SQIVND (reference sequence). This CDR3 reads CASSFLAERTGVF.

The chain joins TRBV7-8 to TRBJ2-5; 11 bases line up with TRBD1. There are 17 residues in the CDR3. Germline loops: CDR1 SGHVS, CDR2 FQNEAQ. J lost 4 bases, V lost 5 bases, and 12 bases had no gene match. The CDR3 loop is CASSPQDRGLVGETQYF. CDR3 in DNA: TGTGCCAGCAGCCCCCAGGACAGGGGGCTTGTGGGAGAGACCCAGTACTTC.

The rearrangement links TRBV7-2 to TRBJ2-7, with 8 bases aligning to TRBD2. CDR1 and CDR2 (germline): SGHTA, FQGNSA. V was clipped by 1 base and J by 0 bases; unmatched bases: 11. This CDR3 region has 18 residues. The CDR3 sequence is CASSLGGTSGKSSYEQYF. For the CDR3, the DNA is TGTGCCAGCAGCTTAGGGGGTACTAGCGGAAAAAGCTCCTACGAGCAGTACTTC.

This clone was detected only once. This sequence joins TRBV27 and TRBJ2-7, with 9 bases lining up with TRBD2. Germline CDR1 and CDR2: MNHEY and SMNVEV (reference sequence). CDR3 length: 15 amino acids. Losses at the gene ends were 5 bases for V and 2 bases for J; bases not matched to a gene: 7. The CDR3 bases are TGTGCCAGCAGTAAGAAGCGGGAGGCCCCCTACGAGCAGTACTTC. Its translation: CASSKKREAPYEQYF.

The chain recombines TRBV7-6 with TRBJ1-3; no definite D call. Germline CDR1 is SGHVS and CDR2 is FNYEAQ. This CDR3 region has 15 residues. V was cut by 1 base and J by 0 bases, with 7 bases left in between. For the CDR3, the DNA is TGTGCCAGCAGCTTAGGACCAGACTCTGGAAACACCATATATTTT. Its protein is CASSLGPDSGNTIYF.

The gene calls are TRBV5-1 and TRBJ2-5; perhaps TRBD2 as D (6 bases). CDR3 length equals 15 residues. The V gene's germline CDR1 is SGHRS and CDR2 YFSETQ. V was clipped by 0 bases and J by 4 bases, with 13 bases between them. CDR3 sequence reads: CASSLGGGGRETQYF. The DNA of the CDR3 is TGCGCCAGCAGCTTGGGGGGAGGAGGGCGAGAGACCCAGTACTTC.

The V call is TRBV29-1, the J call TRBJ2-1, with 8 bases fitting TRBD2. From germline, CDR1 is SQVTM and CDR2 ANQGSEA. The CDR3 is made up of 20 amino acids. Trimming removed 5 bases from V and 0 bases from J; junction bases left unmatched: 21. The CDR3 DNA reads TGCAGCGTTAGACGCCGGCCCGGGACTAGGAAAAACCTCTCCTACAATGAGCAGTTCTTC. This gives the protein CSVRRRPGTRKNLSYNEQFF.

This clone was counted a single time. This chain joins TRBV9 and TRBJ1-2; TRBD1 is a possible D gene (6 bases). Trimming cost V 5 bases and J 8 bases, with 31 bases left between them. The V gene's germline CDR1 is SGDLS and CDR2 YYNGEE. This CDR3 contains 18 residues. The CDR3 nucleotides are TGTGCCAGCAGTGCAACACCCGGGGGGCCGGACTTTTCGGGCGGCTACACCTTC. It yields the protein CASSATPGGPDFSGGYTF.

The rearrangement uses TRBV7-3 and TRBJ2-3, with TRBD2 identical over 10 bases. This CDR3 is built from 17 residues. Germline V lookup: CDR1 SGHTA, CDR2 FQGTGA. After removal of 1 base from V and 6 bases from J, the junction contained 10 bases not matched to a gene. CDR3 amino acids: CASSLRASGRGRDTQYF. CDR3 in DNA: TGTGCCAGCAGCTTAAGGGCTAGCGGGAGAGGGAGGGATACGCAGTATTTT. Full variable domain (rest looked up from reference TRBV7-3 and TRBJ2-3): GAGVSQTPSNKVTEKGKYVELRCDPISGHTALYWYRQSLGQGPEFLIYFQGTGAADDSGLPNDRFFAVRPEGSVSTLKIQRTERGDSAVYLCASSLRASGRGRDTQYFGPGTRLTVL.

CDR3 residues: CASSHGRGYNEQYF. The CDR3 DNA follows: TGCGCCAGCAGCCATGGTAGGGGATATAACGAGCAGTACTTC. The chain employs TRBV4-3 and TRBJ2-7; D may be TRBD1 (5 bases). V was clipped by 3 bases and J by 5 bases, with 14 bases between them. CDR1 is LGHNA and CDR2 is YSLEER in the germline V gene. CDR3 length: 14 amino acids.

The sample holds a few counts of this clone. The chain employs TRBV9 and TRBJ1-6; no clear D. The CDR3 has 14 residues. V was pared by 3 bases and J by 8 bases, with 12 bases between. Germline V CDR1 and CDR2: SGDLS, YYNGEE. The CDR3 sequence: CASSALGKDSPLHF. CDR3 sequence (DNA): TGTGCCAGCAGCGCACTCGGGAAGGATTCACCCCTCCACTTT.

V gene TRBV19 combines with J gene TRBJ1-2, with D perhaps TRBD1 (5 bases). CDR3 length equals 12 residues. V dropped 11 bases and J dropped 8 bases, with 18 bases sitting between them. CDR1 LNHDA and CDR2 SQIVND come from the germline V gene (reference sequence). The CDR3 loop reads CALSTGGGGYTF. The DNA of the CDR3 is TGTGCCCTCTCAACGGGGGGAGGAGGCTACACCTTC.

This clone occurred a few times. The V call is TRBV5-1, the J call TRBJ2-7; D gene uncertain. The ends were cut back, 4 bases at V and 4 bases at J, with 12 bases in the middle. Looked up from germline, CDR1 is SGHRS and CDR2 is YFSETQ. This CDR3 has 13 amino acids. The CDR3 reads CASSLVGQYEQYF. CDR3 in DNA: TGCGCCAGCAGCCTTGTGGGCCAATACGAGCAGTACTTC.

As to this clone: A clone one base away is much larger, so this may be a read error. The same CDR3 is also encoded by other DNA sequences in this sample. CDR3 sequence: CSVGQGNYGYTF. Here the CDR3 DNA reads TGCAGCGTTGGACAGGGGAACTATGGCTACACCTTC. The V call is TRBV29-1, the J call TRBJ1-2; 8 nucleotides match TRBD1. Per germline, CDR1 SQVTM and CDR2 ANQGSEA. V was pared by 4 bases and J by 2 bases, with 0 bases of the junction left unmatched. This CDR3 contains 12 residues.

The J gene is TRBJ1-1, the V gene TRBV18; D is perhaps TRBD1 (5 bases). Germline lookup yields CDR1 KGHSH and CDR2 LQKENI. This CDR3 comprises 16 residues. Trimming cost V 6 bases and J 0 bases, with 17 bases left between them. In DNA form, the CDR3 reads TGTGCCAGCTCCTCGGGCAGGACACCCATGAACACTGAAGCTTTCTTT. Translating gives CASSSGRTPMNTEAFF.

This chain joins TRBV14 and TRBJ2-7; D assignment may be TRBD1 or TRBD2 (5 bases each). This CDR3 comprises 16 residues. V gave up 6 bases and J gave up 2 bases, with 20 bases separating them. Germline values: CDR1 SGHDN, CDR2 FVKESK. The CDR3: CASSVRGLRPPYEQYF. As DNA, the CDR3 is TGTGCCAGCAGTGTTCGGGGCCTTAGACCCCCCTACGAGCAGTACTTC.

The chain uses TRBV7-2 and TRBJ1-2; possible D gene TRBD1, 6 bases. V was clipped by 5 bases and J by 3 bases, with 13 bases between them. The germline gives CDR1 SGHTA, CDR2 FQGNSA. CDR3 size: 14 residues. CDR3 sequence: CASSLQGVDYGYTF. Written as DNA, the CDR3 is TGTGCCAGCAGCCTACAGGGAGTTGACTATGGCTACACCTTC.

The rearrangement joins TRBV10-1 to TRBJ2-1; D is undetermined. In germline, CDR1 is WNHNN, CDR2 SYGVQD (reference sequence). The CDR3 has 13 amino acids. V lost 0 bases and J 8 bases, leaving 8 bases between the germline ends. The CDR3 spells CASSESRGHEQFF. As DNA, the CDR3 is TGCGCCAGCAGTGAGTCGAGAGGACATGAGCAGTTCTTC.

V usage is TRBV11-2 and J usage is TRBJ2-1; 10 nucleotides agree with TRBD1. Germline V lookup: CDR1 SGHAT, CDR2 FQNNGV. The length of the CDR3 is 16 residues. V shed 1 base and J 4 bases; nucleotides not matched to a gene: 4. Written as DNA, the CDR3 is TGTGCCAGCAGCTTAGGGTGGGACAGGGGTTACAATGAGCAGTTCTTC. This translates into CASSLGWDRGYNEQFF.

The rearrangement joins TRBV18 to TRBJ1-1, with D possibly matching TRBD1 (5 bases). CDR3 size: 12 residues. V was shortened by 4 bases and J by 7 bases, with 10 bases between the two germline ends. Looked up from germline, CDR1 is KGHSH and CDR2 is LQKENI. This CDR3 is CASSLLGDEAFF. The DNA for the CDR3 is TGTGCCAGCTCACTATTGGGGGATGAAGCTTTCTTT.

This sequence joins TRBV6-6 and TRBJ2-7, with 7 bases lining up with TRBD1. Germline V CDR1 and CDR2: MNHNY, SVGAGI (reference sequence). The CDR3 loop spans 13 amino acids. The ends lost 2 bases at V and 5 bases at J; junction bases unmatched: 3. CDR3 region: CASSYPQGDEQYF. CDR3 coding DNA: TGTGCCAGCAGTTACCCGCAGGGGGACGAGCAGTACTTC.

V and J are TRBV29-1 and TRBJ1-1; unclear D gene. CDR1 SQVTM and CDR2 ANQGSEA come from the germline V gene. V was shortened by 0 bases and J by 1 base, with 30 bases between the two germline ends. This CDR3 has 21 amino acids. The CDR3 loop reads CSVEEGWGLEISLGSNTEAFF. Written as DNA, the CDR3 is TGCAGCGTTGAAGAAGGATGGGGTTTGGAGATTTCCTTGGGGTCGAACACTGAAGCTTTCTTT. Full variable domain (rest looked up from reference TRBV29-1 and TRBJ1-1): SAVISQKPSRDICQRGTSLTIQCQVDSQVTMMFWYRQQPGQSLTLIATANQGSEATYESGFVIDKFPISRPNLTFSTLTVSNMSPEDSSIYLCSVEEGWGLEISLGSNTEAFFGQGTRLTVV.

This chain links TRBV28 with TRBJ2-1, with TRBD2 matching over 10 bases. Per germline, CDR1 MDHEN and CDR2 SYDVKM. Trimming took 5 bases from V and 7 from J; bases not matched to a gene: 8. The CDR3 is 15 amino acids. CDR3 sequence reads: CASSPGSSGRNEQFF. The DNA for the CDR3 is TGTGCCAGCAGTCCAGGTTCTAGCGGGAGAAATGAGCAGTTCTTC.

The rearrangement uses TRBV7-8 and TRBJ2-3; D uncertain. Trimming stripped 6 bases from V and 0 bases from J, with 10 bases between. The CDR3 loop spans 14 amino acids. The germline V gene encodes CDR1 SGHVS and CDR2 FQNEAQ. CDR3 sequence (DNA): TGTGCCAGCAGGACCCGTACTAGCACAGATACGCAGTATTTT. This encodes CASRTRTSTDTQYF.

The chain couples TRBV4-2 to TRBJ2-1; D possibly corresponds to TRBD1 (5 bases). V was shortened by 0 bases and J by 0 bases, with 12 bases between the two germline ends. Germline values: CDR1 LGHNA, CDR2 YNFKEQ. CDR3 size: 17 residues. The CDR3 protein is CASSQDPRASSYNEQFF. The CDR3 nucleotides are TGTGCCAGCAGCCAAGATCCCAGGGCGAGCTCCTACAATGAGCAGTTCTTC.

This chain joins TRBV30 and TRBJ2-5, with a tentative D call TRBD2 (6 bases). Trimming took 0 bases from V and 5 from J, leaving 22 bases between them. CDR3 length: 17 residues. The germline V gene has CDR1 GTSNPN and CDR2 SVGIG (reference sequence). CDR3 sequence (DNA): TGTGCCTGGAGTGTAACGTACGGCCTAGCGCGTAGGGAGACCCAGTACTTC. Translated: CAWSVTYGLARRETQYF.

The chain uses TRBV20-1 and TRBJ2-5; D gene unclear. Germline V gene data show CDR1 as DFQATT and CDR2 as SNEGSKA (reference sequence). The germline V and J ends were trimmed by 5 bases and 2 bases, with 6 bases remaining between them. This CDR3 contains 11 residues. As DNA, the CDR3 is TGCAGTGCTGGGATTCAAGAGACCCAGTACTTC. Its translation: CSAGIQETQYF.

The V gene is TRBV19, the J gene TRBJ1-1; no clear D. Germline CDR1 is LNHDA and CDR2 is SQIVND (reference sequence). Trimming took off 7 bases at V and 0 bases at J, with 9 bases between the two ends. CDR3 length: 13 amino acids. The CDR3 is CASTLNMNTEAFF. CDR3 in DNA: TGTGCCAGTACGTTGAATATGAACACTGAAGCTTTCTTT.